Presented here are 26 T cell receptor beta chains from one specimen sequenced in a study of shared clonotypes between healthy human individuals. Profiling relied on immunoSEQ multiplex PCR, and the TCRdb table lists in-frame clones only, not all of them. The sample has about 1.1 million clones; around 78% are singletons. The sequenced material came from memory CD4+ T cells from PBMCs. Regarding subset: CD45RA-negative fraction. The receptor set was obtained from a man aged 18 to 35 in good health. Some clones in this sample may be carry-over from other donors' samples.

The chain uses TRBV7-2 and TRBJ2-7; 11 bases align to TRBD1. CDR1 is SGHTA, CDR2 FQGNSA, per germline. CDR3 length equals 14 residues. The trim removed 5 bases at V and 7 bases at J, leaving 7 bases unmatched. The CDR3 is CASSVRTGGHEQYF. The CDR3 DNA reads TGTGCCAGCAGCGTACGGACAGGGGGCCATGAGCAGTACTTC.

The V call is TRBV19, the J call TRBJ1-4; 7 bases match TRBD1. Germline trimming cut 3 bases from V and 7 bases from J; bases unmatched to any gene: 8. Germline CDR1 is LNHDA and CDR2 is SQIVND (reference sequence). CDR3 size: 15 residues. CDR3 in amino acids: CASSIQGRGFEKLFF. The CDR3 nucleotides read TGTGCCAGTAGTATTCAGGGCAGGGGGTTTGAAAAACTGTTTTTT.

The V and J genes are TRBV9 and TRBJ2-2; a weak D match, TRBD2 (6 bases). This CDR3 is built from 14 residues. V was trimmed by 5 bases and J by 3 bases, leaving 11 bases between them. Germline CDR1 and CDR2: SGDLS and YYNGEE. Written as DNA, the CDR3 is TGTGCCAGCAGGGCTCTAGCGTACACCGGGGAGCTGTTTTTT. It encodes CASRALAYTGELFF.

The chain carries TRBV6-5 and TRBJ1-5, with TRBD1 matching 8 bases. The CDR3 has 13 residues. From germline, CDR1 is MNHEY and CDR2 SVGAGI. V shed 4 bases and J 8 bases; nucleotides not matched to a gene: 4. DNA for the CDR3: TGTGCCAGCAGTTCAGACAGGGGTGAGCCCCAGCATTTT. Translating gives CASSSDRGEPQHF.

The rearrangement joins TRBV18 to TRBJ1-2, with D possibly matching TRBD1 (5 bases). The germline V and J ends were trimmed by 6 bases and 2 bases, with 13 bases remaining between them. The CDR3 runs to 14 residues. Germline V lookup: CDR1 KGHSH, CDR2 LQKENI. The CDR3 is CASSGTAPNYGYTF. The CDR3 DNA is TGTGCCAGCTCCGGGACGGCGCCCAACTATGGCTACACCTTC.

This chain connects TRBV9 to TRBJ1-3; D gene unclear. The CDR3 runs to 13 residues. Germline V gene lookup returns CDR1 SGDLS and CDR2 YYNGEE. Trimming took off 6 bases at V and 2 bases at J, with 9 bases between the two ends. CDR3 coding DNA: TGTGCCAGCACCAACCCCCCTGGAAACACCATATATTTT. This encodes CASTNPPGNTIYF.

The rearrangement joins TRBV2 to TRBJ2-3; D remains unclear. The CDR3 runs 13 residues. The ends were cut back, 6 bases at V and 14 bases at J, with 21 bases in the middle. CDR1 SNHLY and CDR2 FYNNEI come from the germline V gene. CDR3 in DNA: TGTGCCAGCAGGGGCAGAGGCGCAAACCTTGGGTATTTT. Translation: CASRGRGANLGYF.

In the case of this clone: Germline and junction disagree at one end, which may indicate a read error. The chain joins TRBV27 to TRBJ2-7; tentatively, D is TRBD1 or TRBD2 (5 bases each). The CDR3 totals 16 residues. CDR1 and CDR2 (germline): MNHEY, SMNVEV (reference sequence). The CDR3 DNA reads TGTGCCAGCAGATTATCCGGGACCTCATATCCTCACGAGCAGTACTTC. It specifies CASRLSGTSYPHEQYF.

The rearrangement joins TRBV5-3 to TRBJ1-1; D unresolved. TRBV5-3 is known as an ORF, though its function is uncertain. Trimming cost V 0 bases and J 0 bases, with 15 bases left between them. This CDR3 has 17 residues. The CDR3 protein is CARSLACHLLMNTEAFF. The CDR3 DNA follows: TGTGCCAGAAGCTTGGCTTGCCACCTACTGATGAACACTGAAGCTTTCTTT.

This clone was recorded once. The gene calls are TRBV2 and TRBJ1-5; a possible D gene is TRBD1 (5 bases). Germline lookup yields CDR1 SNHLY and CDR2 FYNNEI. Trimming removed 6 bases from V and 3 bases from J, with 12 bases in between. This CDR3 comprises 14 residues. The DNA for the CDR3 is TGTGCCAGCAGCGTGGACAAGAACAATCAGCCCCAGCATTTT. This codes for CASSVDKNNQPQHF.

At least ten counts were recorded for this clone. This sequence joins TRBV5-1 and TRBJ1-6, with D possibly matching TRBD1 (5 bases). Per the germline V gene, CDR1 is SGHRS and CDR2 is YFSETQ. CDR3 length: 13 amino acids. Deletions cut 0 bases from V and 10 bases from J, with 8 bases between. CDR3 in amino acids: CASSLEGVSPLHF. The CDR3 bases are TGCGCCAGCAGCTTGGAAGGGGTCTCACCCCTCCACTTT. The whole variable domain, remainder taken from reference TRBV5-1 and TRBJ1-6, is KAGVTQTPRYLIKTRGQQVTLSCSPISGHRSVSWYQQTPGQGLQFLFEYFSETQRNKGNFPGRFSGRQFSNSRSEMNVSTLELGDSALYLCASSLEGVSPLHFGNGTRLTVT.

V is TRBV5-4 and J is TRBJ2-1; D possibly corresponds to TRBD2 (6 bases). V dropped 0 bases and J dropped 5 bases, with 12 bases sitting between them. Per germline, CDR1 SGHNT and CDR2 YYREEE (reference sequence). The CDR3 consists of 15 residues. The CDR3 here is CASSLATSPNNEQFF. The CDR3, as DNA: TGTGCCAGCAGCTTGGCCACTAGCCCCAACAATGAGCAGTTCTTC.

This chain connects TRBV7-3 to TRBJ2-5; tentative D call: TRBD2 (5 bases). CDR3 length equals 16 residues. Trimming shortened V by 0 bases and J by 5 bases, and 16 bases separated the two germline ends. In germline, CDR1 is SGHTA, CDR2 FQGTGA. The DNA of the CDR3 is TGTGCCAGCAGCTTAACTAAGTCGAGCGGCTTTGAGACCCAGTACTTC. Translated: CASSLTKSSGFETQYF. Full variable domain (missing parts from reference TRBV7-3 and TRBJ2-5): GAGVSQTPSNKVTEKGKYVELRCDPISGHTALYWYRQSLGQGPEFLIYFQGTGAADDSGLPNDRFFAVRPEGSVSTLKIQRTERGDSAVYLCASSLTKSSGFETQYFGPGTRLLVL.

In regard to this clone: Other DNA sequences of this sample code for an identical CDR3. The chain is built from TRBV14 and TRBJ1-2; D is unclear. Germline V gene sequence: CDR1 SGHDN, CDR2 FVKESK. With 0 bases removed from V and 5 bases from J, the gap between germline ends came to 7 bases. This CDR3 comprises 13 residues. The CDR3 loop is CASSQDRLYGYTF. Written as DNA, the CDR3 is TGTGCCAGCAGCCAAGACAGATTGTATGGCTACACCTTC.

The J gene is TRBJ2-5, the V gene TRBV7-9; D may be TRBD1 (5 bases). The better agreement between TRBJ2-7 and the DNA end casts doubt on the J call. The CDR3 has 13 residues. Germline-derived CDR1 and CDR2 are SEHNR and FQNEAQ (reference sequence). Written as DNA, the CDR3 is TGTGCCAGCAGCTTCGGCAGGGCCTACGAGCAGTACTTC. Protein product: CASSFGRAYEQYF.

The chain has TRBV28 and TRBJ1-2; 7 positions match TRBD1. The length of the CDR3 is 13 residues. Germline-derived CDR1 and CDR2 are MDHEN and SYDVKM. J was trimmed by 6 bases and V by 6 bases; bases with no gene match: 7. The CDR3 DNA is TGTGCCAGCAGAGTAGAGGGGGCGCATGGCTACACCTTC. It encodes CASRVEGAHGYTF.

The chain employs TRBV7-9 and TRBJ1-1; 7 nucleotides line up with TRBD1. V was pared by 4 bases and J by 0 bases, with 11 bases of the junction left unmatched. This CDR3 contains 17 residues. In germline, CDR1 is SEHNR, CDR2 FQNEAQ (reference sequence). This CDR3 is CASSSPAGQALNTEAFF. CDR3 nucleotides: TGTGCCAGCAGCTCCCCCGCCGGACAGGCCTTGAACACTGAAGCTTTCTTT.

The V and J genes are TRBV7-2 and TRBJ1-2; TRBD1 matches 8 bases. This CDR3 spans 14 amino acids. The trim removed 6 bases at V and 0 bases at J, leaving 3 bases unmatched. Germline CDR1 reads SGHTA; CDR2 reads FQGNSA. CDR3: CASRTGGANYGYTF. The CDR3 DNA reads as TGTGCCAGCAGAACAGGGGGGGCTAACTATGGCTACACCTTC.

The chain carries TRBV29-1 and TRBJ1-5; D is undetermined. Germline assignment: CDR1 SQVTM and CDR2 ANQGSEA. V was cut by 4 bases and J by 3 bases, with 7 bases left in between. This CDR3 is 12 amino acids long. The CDR3 DNA follows: TGCAGCGTTGTGGCCAACAATCAGCCCCAGCATTTT. Its protein is CSVVANNQPQHF. The full variable domain, its missing parts supplied by reference TRBV29-1 and TRBJ1-5, is SAVISQKPSRDICQRGTSLTIQCQVDSQVTMMFWYRQQPGQSLTLIATANQGSEATYESGFVIDKFPISRPNLTFSTLTVSNMSPEDSSIYLCSVVANNQPQHFGDGTRLSIL.

The rearrangement links TRBV27 to TRBJ2-7; 7 bases agree with TRBD2. V trimming: 5 bases; J trimming: 6 bases; junction bases outside the gene matches: 16. There are 16 residues in the CDR3. CDR1 MNHEY and CDR2 SMNVEV come from the germline V gene (reference sequence). The CDR3, as DNA: TGTGCCAGCAGTCGAACCGGGACTACCAATCCTCGCGAGCAGTACTTC. Translation gives CASSRTGTTNPREQYF.

The chain recombines TRBV7-9 with TRBJ1-1; D is perhaps TRBD1 (6 bases). The CDR3 length is 17 residues. V gave up 3 bases and J gave up 0 bases, with 17 bases separating them. CDR1 and CDR2 (germline): SEHNR, FQNEAQ (reference sequence). The chain's CDR3 is CASSFPSGGAMNTEAFF. CDR3 DNA sequence: TGTGCCAGCAGCTTTCCGTCCGGGGGGGCCATGAACACTGAAGCTTTCTTT.

The chain joins TRBV2 to TRBJ1-4; possible D gene TRBD1, 6 bases. The length of the CDR3 is 13 residues. Trimming pared 8 bases from V and 4 bases from J, leaving 11 bases between. CDR1 is SNHLY and CDR2 is FYNNEI in the germline V gene. This CDR3 is CASGGQDNEKLFF. The CDR3 DNA reads as TGTGCCAGCGGGGGGCAGGATAATGAAAAACTGTTTTTT.

The chain links TRBV11-2 to TRBJ1-1; D gene unclear. The CDR3 is made up of 13 amino acids. Trimming took off 6 bases at V and 12 bases at J, with 20 bases between the two ends. The germline gives CDR1 SGHAT, CDR2 FQNNGV. The CDR3 DNA follows: TGTGCCAGCAGTTACCCGGGAACGGCCGTATCTTTCTTT. Translating it yields CASSYPGTAVSFF.

This clone has a single count. This chain links TRBV5-4 with TRBJ1-4; unclear D gene. The CDR3 consists of 15 residues. Per the germline V gene, CDR1 is SGHNT and CDR2 is YYREEE (reference sequence). V lost 3 bases and J lost 7, with 16 bases in between. The CDR3 protein is CASSSPGESGEKLFF. The CDR3 DNA reads TGTGCCAGCAGCTCCCCTGGGGAAAGTGGTGAAAAACTGTTTTTT.

This chain uses TRBV27 with TRBJ2-5; 9 bases align to TRBD1. Germline CDR1 reads MNHEY; CDR2 reads SMNVEV (reference sequence). This CDR3 region has 15 residues. After removal of 5 bases from V and 3 bases from J, the junction contained 7 bases not matched to a gene. CDR3 nucleotide sequence: TGTGCCAGCAGTACGAGACAGGGGGGGGAAGAGACCCAGTACTTC. It yields the protein CASSTRQGGEETQYF.

The chain links TRBV28 to TRBJ1-1, with D possibly TRBD1 on 5 matching bases. Germline CDR1 is MDHEN and CDR2 is SYDVKM. V was pared by 6 bases and J by 0 bases, with 11 bases between. The CDR3 length is 14 residues. Written as DNA, the CDR3 is TGTGCCAGCAGGGTGGGACGGATGAACACTGAAGCTTTCTTT. It is translated as CASRVGRMNTEAFF.